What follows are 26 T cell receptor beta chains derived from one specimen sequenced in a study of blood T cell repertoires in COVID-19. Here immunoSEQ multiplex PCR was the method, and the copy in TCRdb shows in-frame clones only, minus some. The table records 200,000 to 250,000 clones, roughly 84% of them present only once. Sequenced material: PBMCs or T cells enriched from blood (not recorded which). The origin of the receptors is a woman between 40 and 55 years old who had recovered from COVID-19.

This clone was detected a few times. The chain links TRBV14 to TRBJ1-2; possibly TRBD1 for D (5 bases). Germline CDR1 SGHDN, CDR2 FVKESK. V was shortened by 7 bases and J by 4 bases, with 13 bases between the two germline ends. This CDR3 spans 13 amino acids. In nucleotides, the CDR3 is TGTGCCAGCATGGCCTGGCAGGGCTATGGCTACACCTTC. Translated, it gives CASMAWQGYGYTF.

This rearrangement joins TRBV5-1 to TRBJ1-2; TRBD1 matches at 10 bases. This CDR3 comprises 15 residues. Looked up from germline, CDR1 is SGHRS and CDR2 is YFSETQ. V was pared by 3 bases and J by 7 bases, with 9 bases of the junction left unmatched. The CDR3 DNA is TGCGCCAGCAGCTCCGGGACAGGGGCCCCGGCTGGCTACACCTTC. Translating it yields CASSSGTGAPAGYTF.

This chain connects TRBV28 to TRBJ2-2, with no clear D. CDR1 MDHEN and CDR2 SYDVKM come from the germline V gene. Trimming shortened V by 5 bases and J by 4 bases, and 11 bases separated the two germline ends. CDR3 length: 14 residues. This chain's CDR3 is CASSPYSPTGELFF. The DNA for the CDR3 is TGTGCCAGCAGTCCTTATAGTCCCACCGGGGAGCTGTTTTTT. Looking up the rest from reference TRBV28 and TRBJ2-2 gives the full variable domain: DVKVTQSSRYLVKRTGEKVFLECVQDMDHENMFWYRQDPGLGLRLIYFSYDVKMKEKGDIPEGYSVSREKKERFSLILESASTNQTSMYLCASSPYSPTGELFFGEGSRLTVL.

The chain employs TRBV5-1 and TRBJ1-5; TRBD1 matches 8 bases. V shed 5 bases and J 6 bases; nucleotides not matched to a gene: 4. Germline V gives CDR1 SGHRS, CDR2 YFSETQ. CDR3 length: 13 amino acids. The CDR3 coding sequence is TGCGCCAGCAGTTCTGACAGGGGTCAGCCCCAGCATTTT. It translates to CASSSDRGQPQHF.

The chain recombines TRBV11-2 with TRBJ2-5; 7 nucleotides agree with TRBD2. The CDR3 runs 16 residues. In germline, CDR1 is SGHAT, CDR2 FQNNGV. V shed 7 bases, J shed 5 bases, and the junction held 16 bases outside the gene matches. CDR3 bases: TGTGCCAGCACGCAAAGGGGTCGGCGGGAGTGGGAGACCCAGTACTTC. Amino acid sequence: CASTQRGRREWETQYF. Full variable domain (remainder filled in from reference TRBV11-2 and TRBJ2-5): EAGVAQSPRYKIIEKRQSVAFWCNPISGHATLYWYQQILGQGPKLLIQFQNNGVVDDSQLPKDRFSAERLKGVDSTLKIQPAKLEDSAVYLCASTQRGRREWETQYFGPGTRLLVL.

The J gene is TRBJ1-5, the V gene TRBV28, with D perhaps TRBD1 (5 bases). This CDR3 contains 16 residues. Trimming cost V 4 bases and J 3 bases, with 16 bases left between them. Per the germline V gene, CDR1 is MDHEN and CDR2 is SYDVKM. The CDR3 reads CASSSVDGALNQPQHF. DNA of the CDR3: TGTGCCAGCAGTTCCGTAGATGGGGCCCTCAATCAGCCCCAGCATTTT. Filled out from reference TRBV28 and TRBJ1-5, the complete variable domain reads DVKVTQSSRYLVKRTGEKVFLECVQDMDHENMFWYRQDPGLGLRLIYFSYDVKMKEKGDIPEGYSVSREKKERFSLILESASTNQTSMYLCASSSVDGALNQPQHFGDGTRLSIL.

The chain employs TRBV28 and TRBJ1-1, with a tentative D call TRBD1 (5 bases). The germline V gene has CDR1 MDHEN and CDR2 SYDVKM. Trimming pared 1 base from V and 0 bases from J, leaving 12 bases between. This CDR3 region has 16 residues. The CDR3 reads CASSLYDSPMNTEAFF. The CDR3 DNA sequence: TGTGCCAGCAGTTTATACGACAGTCCAATGAACACTGAAGCTTTCTTT.

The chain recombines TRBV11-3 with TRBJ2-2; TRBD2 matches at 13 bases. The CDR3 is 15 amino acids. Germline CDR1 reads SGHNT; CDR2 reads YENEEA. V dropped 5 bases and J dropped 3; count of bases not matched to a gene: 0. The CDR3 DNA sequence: TGTGCCAGCAGCGGGACTAGCGGGGACACCGGGGAGCTGTTTTTT. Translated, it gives CASSGTSGDTGELFF.

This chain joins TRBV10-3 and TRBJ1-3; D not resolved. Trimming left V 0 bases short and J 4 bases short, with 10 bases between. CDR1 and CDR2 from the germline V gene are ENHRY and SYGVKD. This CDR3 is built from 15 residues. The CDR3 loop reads CAISESRLGGNTIYF. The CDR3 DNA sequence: TGTGCCATCAGTGAGTCCCGGCTCGGGGGAAACACCATATATTTT.

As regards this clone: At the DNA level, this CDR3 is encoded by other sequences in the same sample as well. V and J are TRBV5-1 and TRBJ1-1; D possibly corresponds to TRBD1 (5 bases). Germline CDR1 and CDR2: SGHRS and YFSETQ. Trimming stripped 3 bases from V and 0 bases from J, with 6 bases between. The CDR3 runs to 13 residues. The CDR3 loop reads CASSSGLNTEAFF. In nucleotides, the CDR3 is TGCGCCAGCAGCTCAGGGCTGAACACTGAAGCTTTCTTT.

CDR3 loop: CASSRGTAYEQYV. DNA for the CDR3: TGTGCCAGCTCACGAGGGACAGCCTACGAGCAGTACGTC. This chain connects TRBV18 to TRBJ2-7; 7 positions match TRBD1. Germline assignment: CDR1 KGHSH and CDR2 LQKENI. The length of the CDR3 is 13 residues. Trimming at V came to 4 bases and at J to 2 bases, leaving 2 bases not matched to a gene.

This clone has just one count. The CDR3 DNA is TGTGCCAGCAGTGAAGCAGGGGGTGTTAACTATGGCTACACCTTC. Translated, it gives CASSEAGGVNYGYTF. The chain links TRBV2 to TRBJ1-2; possible D gene TRBD1, 6 bases. The CDR3 sequence is 15 residues long. Trimming took 0 bases from V and 1 from J, leaving 9 bases between them. CDR1 and CDR2 (germline): SNHLY, FYNNEI.

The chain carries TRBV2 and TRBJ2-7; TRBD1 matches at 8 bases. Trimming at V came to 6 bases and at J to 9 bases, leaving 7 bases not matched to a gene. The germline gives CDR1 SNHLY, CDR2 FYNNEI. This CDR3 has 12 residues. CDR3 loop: CASRGQAWGQYF. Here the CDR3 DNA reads TGTGCCAGCAGGGGACAGGCATGGGGGCAGTACTTC.

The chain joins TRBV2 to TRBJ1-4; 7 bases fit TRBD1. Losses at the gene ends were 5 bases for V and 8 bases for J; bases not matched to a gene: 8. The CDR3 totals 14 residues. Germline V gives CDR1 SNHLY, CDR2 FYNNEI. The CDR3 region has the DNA TGTGCCAGCAGTTTACAGGGGTTAGGGGAAAAACTGTTTTTT. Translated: CASSLQGLGEKLFF. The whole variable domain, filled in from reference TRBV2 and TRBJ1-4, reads EPEVTQTPSHQVTQMGQEVILRCVPISNHLYFYWYRQILGQKVEFLVSFYNNEISEKSEIFDDQFSVERPDGSNFTLKIRSTKLEDSAMYFCASSLQGLGEKLFFGSGTQLSVL.

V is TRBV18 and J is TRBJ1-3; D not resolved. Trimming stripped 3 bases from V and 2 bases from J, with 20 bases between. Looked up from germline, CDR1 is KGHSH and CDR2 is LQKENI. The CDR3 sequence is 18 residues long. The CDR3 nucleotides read TGTGCCAGCTCACCGTCCACCGGGAGTCGGGGAGCTGGAAACACCATATATTTT. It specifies CASSPSTGSRGAGNTIYF.

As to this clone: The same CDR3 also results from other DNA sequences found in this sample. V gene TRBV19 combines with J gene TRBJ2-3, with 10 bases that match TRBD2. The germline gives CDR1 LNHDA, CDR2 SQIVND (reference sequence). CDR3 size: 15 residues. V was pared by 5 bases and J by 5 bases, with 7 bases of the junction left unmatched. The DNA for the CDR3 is TGTGCCAGTAGTCCCCTAGCGGGAGAGGGAGATACGCAGTATTTT. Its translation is CASSPLAGEGDTQYF. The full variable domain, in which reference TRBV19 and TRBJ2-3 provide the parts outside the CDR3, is DGGITQSPKYLFRKEGQNVTLSCEQNLNHDAMYWYRQDPGQGLRLIYYSQIVNDFQKGDIAEGYSVSREKKESFPLTVTSAQKNPTAFYLCASSPLAGEGDTQYFGPGTRLTVL.

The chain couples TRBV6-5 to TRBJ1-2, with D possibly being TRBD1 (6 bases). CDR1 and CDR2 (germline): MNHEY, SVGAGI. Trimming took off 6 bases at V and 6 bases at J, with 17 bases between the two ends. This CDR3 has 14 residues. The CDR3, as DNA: TGTGCCAGCAGGTCTAAACAGGGATGGGATGGCTACACCTTC. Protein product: CASRSKQGWDGYTF.

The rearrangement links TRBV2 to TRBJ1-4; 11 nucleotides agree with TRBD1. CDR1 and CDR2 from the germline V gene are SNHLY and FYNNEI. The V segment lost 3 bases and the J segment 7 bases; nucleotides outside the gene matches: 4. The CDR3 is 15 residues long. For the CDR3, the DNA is TGTGCCAGCAGTGACATGGGACAGGGGGGTGAAAAACTGTTTTTT. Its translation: CASSDMGQGGEKLFF.

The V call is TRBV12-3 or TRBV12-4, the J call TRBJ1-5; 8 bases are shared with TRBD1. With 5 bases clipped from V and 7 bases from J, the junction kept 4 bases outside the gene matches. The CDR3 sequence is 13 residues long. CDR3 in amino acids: CASSAGGRQPQHF. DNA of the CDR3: TGTGCCAGCAGTGCAGGGGGCCGGCAGCCCCAGCATTTT.

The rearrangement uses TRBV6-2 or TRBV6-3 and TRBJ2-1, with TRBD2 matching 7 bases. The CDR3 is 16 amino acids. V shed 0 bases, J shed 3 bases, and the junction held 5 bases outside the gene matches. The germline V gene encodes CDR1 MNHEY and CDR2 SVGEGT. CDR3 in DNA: TGTGCCAGCAGTTACTCGACAGCGGGAAACTACAATGAGCAGTTCTTC. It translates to CASSYSTAGNYNEQFF.

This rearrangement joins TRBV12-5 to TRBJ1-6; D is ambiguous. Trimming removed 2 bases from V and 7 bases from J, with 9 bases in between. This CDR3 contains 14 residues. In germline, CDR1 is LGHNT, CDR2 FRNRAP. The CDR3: CASGLSRGNSPLHF. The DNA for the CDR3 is TGTGCTAGTGGTTTGTCGAGAGGGAATTCACCCCTCCACTTT.

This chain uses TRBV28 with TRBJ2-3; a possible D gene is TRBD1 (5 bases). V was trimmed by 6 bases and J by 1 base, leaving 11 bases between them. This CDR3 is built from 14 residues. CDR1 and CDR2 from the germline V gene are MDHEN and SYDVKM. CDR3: CASSRVGGTDTQYF. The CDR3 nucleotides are TGTGCCAGCAGCCGGGTAGGGGGCACAGATACGCAGTATTTT.

In DNA, the CDR3 is TGTGCCAGCAGAGAGAGCTCCTATAATTCACCCCTCCACTTT. Amino acid sequence: CASRESSYNSPLHF. The chain is built from TRBV2 and TRBJ1-6; no definite D call. Trimming took 6 bases from V and 0 from J, leaving 6 bases between them. CDR1 and CDR2 (germline): SNHLY, FYNNEI. The CDR3 sequence is 14 residues long. Based on the CDR3 plus reference TRBV2 and TRBJ1-6, the full variable domain is EPEVTQTPSHQVTQMGQEVILRCVPISNHLYFYWYRQILGQKVEFLVSFYNNEISEKSEIFDDQFSVERPDGSNFTLKIRSTKLEDSAMYFCASRESSYNSPLHFGNGTRLTVT.

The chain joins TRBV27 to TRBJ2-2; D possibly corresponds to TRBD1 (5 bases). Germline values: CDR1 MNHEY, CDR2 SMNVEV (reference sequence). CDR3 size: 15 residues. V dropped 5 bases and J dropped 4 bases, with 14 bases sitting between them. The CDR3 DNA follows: TGTGCCAGCAGTCCTCTGGCAGGGATCACCGGGGAGCTGTTTTTT. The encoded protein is CASSPLAGITGELFF.

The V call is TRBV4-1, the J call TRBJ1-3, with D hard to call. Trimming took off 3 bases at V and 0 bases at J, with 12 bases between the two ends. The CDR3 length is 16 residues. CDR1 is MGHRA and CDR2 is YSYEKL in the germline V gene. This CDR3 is CASSQSVRDSGNTIYF. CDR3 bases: TGCGCCAGCAGCCAGTCCGTCCGGGACTCTGGAAACACCATATATTTT.

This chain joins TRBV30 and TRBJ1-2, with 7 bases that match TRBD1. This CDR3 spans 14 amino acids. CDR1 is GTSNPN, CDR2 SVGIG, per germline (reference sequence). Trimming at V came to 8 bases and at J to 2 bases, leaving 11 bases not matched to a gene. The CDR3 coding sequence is TGTGCCGGGGACAGTGGCCGGGGAAACTATGGCTACACCTTC. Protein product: CAGDSGRGNYGYTF.